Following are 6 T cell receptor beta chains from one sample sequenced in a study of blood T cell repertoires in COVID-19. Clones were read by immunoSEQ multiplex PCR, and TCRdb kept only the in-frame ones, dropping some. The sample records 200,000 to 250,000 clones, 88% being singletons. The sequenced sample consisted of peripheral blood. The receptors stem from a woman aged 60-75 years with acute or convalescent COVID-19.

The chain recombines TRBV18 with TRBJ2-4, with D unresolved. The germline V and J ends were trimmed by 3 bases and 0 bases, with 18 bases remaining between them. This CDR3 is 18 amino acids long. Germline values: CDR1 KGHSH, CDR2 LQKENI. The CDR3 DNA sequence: TGTGCCAGCTCACCCTCCGAGGTGGGTGTGATAGCCAAAAACATTCAGTACTTC. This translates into CASSPSEVGVIAKNIQYF.

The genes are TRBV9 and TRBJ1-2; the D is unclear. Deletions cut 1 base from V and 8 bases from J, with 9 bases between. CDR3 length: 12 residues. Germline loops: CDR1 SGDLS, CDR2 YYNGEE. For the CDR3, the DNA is TGTGCCAGCAGCGTAATGAGTCGCGGCTACACCTTC. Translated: CASSVMSRGYTF.

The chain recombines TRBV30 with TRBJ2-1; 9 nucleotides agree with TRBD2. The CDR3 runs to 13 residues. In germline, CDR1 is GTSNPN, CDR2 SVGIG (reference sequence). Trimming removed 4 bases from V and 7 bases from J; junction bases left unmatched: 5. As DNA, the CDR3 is TGTGCCTGGACTAGCGGGAAGGTAAATGAGCAGTTCTTC. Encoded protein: CAWTSGKVNEQFF.

CDR3 in amino acids: CASSYGAGRVNEKLFF. CDR3 in DNA: TGTGCCAGCAGTTACGGGGCAGGCAGGGTTAATGAAAAACTGTTTTTT. This rearrangement joins TRBV6-5 to TRBJ1-4, with a possible D match to TRBD1 (5 bases). Per the germline V gene, CDR1 is MNHEY and CDR2 is SVGAGI. The CDR3 loop spans 16 amino acids. The V and J ends lost 2 bases and 4 bases respectively, with 14 bases between them.

CDR3 sequence (DNA): TGTGCCAGCAGCCCCTCTGGGAGGCACACTGAAGCTTTCTTT. Translating gives CASSPSGRHTEAFF. This chain links TRBV2 with TRBJ1-1; no definite D call. CDR1 and CDR2 (germline): SNHLY, FYNNEI. V was shortened by 6 bases and J by 3 bases, with 14 bases between the two germline ends. The CDR3 sequence is 14 residues long.

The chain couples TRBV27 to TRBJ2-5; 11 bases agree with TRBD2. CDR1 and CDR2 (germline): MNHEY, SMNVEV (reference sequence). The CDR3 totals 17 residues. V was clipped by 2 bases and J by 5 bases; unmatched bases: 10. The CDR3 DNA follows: TGTGCCAGCAGTTTACACAGAATAGCGGGGGGGCGGGAGACCCAGTACTTC. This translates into CASSLHRIAGGRETQYF.